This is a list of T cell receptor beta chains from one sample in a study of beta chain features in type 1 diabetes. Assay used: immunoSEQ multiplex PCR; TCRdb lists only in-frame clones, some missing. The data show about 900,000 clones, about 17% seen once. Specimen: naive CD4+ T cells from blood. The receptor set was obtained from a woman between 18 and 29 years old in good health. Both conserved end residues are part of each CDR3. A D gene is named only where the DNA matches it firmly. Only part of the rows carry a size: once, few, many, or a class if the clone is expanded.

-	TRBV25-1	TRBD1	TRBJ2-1	TGTGCCAGCAGTGGGGGTAGGGACAGGATCTACAATGAGCAGTTCTTC	CASSGGRDRIYNEQFF
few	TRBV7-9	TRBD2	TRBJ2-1	TGTGCCAGCAGGTCCCCCGAGGGAAGCGGGAGGTTTAATGAGCAGTTCTTC	CASRSPEGSGRFNEQFF
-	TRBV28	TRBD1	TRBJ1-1	TGTGCCAGCACCCTAAACAGGGGGCGAGGAGGTTCGACTGAAGCTTTCTTT	CASTLNRGRGGSTEAFF
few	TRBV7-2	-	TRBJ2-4	TGTGCCAGCAGCTTCGGGACGGGACTGCGGTACTTC	CASSFGTGLRYF
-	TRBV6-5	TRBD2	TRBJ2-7	TGTGCCAGCAGTTACTCGGCTAGCGGGAGTTACGAGCAGTACTTC	CASSYSASGSYEQYF
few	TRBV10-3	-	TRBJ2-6	TGTGCCATCAGTGGCACCTCTGGGGCCAACGTCCTGACTTTC	CAISGTSGANVLTF
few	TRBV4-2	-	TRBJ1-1	TGTGCCAGCAGCCATAAGACCGGTAACTGGGCCGGGAACACTGAAGCTTTCTTT	CASSHKTGNWAGNTEAFF
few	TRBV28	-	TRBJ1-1	TGTGCCAGCCTATCCCCGGGGATGGCTGAAGCTTTCTTT	CASLSPGMAEAFF
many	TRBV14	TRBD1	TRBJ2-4	TGTGCCAGCAGCCATAGACAGGGCGGATCCGCAAGAAACATTCAGTACTTC	CASSHRQGGSARNIQYF
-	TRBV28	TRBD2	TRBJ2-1	TGTGCCAGCAGTACTCCTAGCGGGAGAACCTACAATGAGCAGTTCTTC	CASSTPSGRTYNEQFF
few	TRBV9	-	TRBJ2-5	TGTGCCAGCAGCGTAGGGGTGGGAGTCGGGGAGACCCAGTACTTC	CASSVGVGVGETQYF